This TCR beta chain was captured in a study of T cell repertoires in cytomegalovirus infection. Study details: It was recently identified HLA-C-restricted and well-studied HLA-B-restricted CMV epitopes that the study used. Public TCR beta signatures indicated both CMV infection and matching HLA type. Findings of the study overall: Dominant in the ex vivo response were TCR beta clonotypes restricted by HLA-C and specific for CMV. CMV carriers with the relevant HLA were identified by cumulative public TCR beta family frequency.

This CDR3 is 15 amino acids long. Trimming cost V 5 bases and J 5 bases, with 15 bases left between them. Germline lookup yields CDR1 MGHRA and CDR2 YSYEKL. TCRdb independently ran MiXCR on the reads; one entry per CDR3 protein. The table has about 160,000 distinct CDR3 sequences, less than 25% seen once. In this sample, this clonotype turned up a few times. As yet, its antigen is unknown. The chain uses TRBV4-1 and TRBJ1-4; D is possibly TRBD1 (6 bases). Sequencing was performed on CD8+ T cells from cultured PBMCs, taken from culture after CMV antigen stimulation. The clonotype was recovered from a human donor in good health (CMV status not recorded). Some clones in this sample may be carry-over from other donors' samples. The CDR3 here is CASSFRDIRNEKLFF. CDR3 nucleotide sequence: TGCGCCAGCAGCTTCCGGGACATTAGGAATGAAAAACTGTTTTTT.